These 8 T cell receptor beta chains share one sample of origin, sequenced in a study of a mutant IDH1 vaccine in newly diagnosed glioma. The sample's time point: week 23, last vaccination. Every vaccine dose comprised 300 ug of mutant IDH1 20-mer peptide plus topical imiquimod. Clones were sequenced by immunoSEQ multiplex PCR, and TCRdb holds only the in-frame ones, with some missing. The sample records roughly 74,000 clones, approximately 85% being singletons. Their antigens are not known. This material consisted of PBMCs, taken from a glioma patient whose treatment included an IDH1 peptide vaccine. These receptors all come from a man aged 25-45 years with glioma. Some clones in this sample may be carry-over from other donors' samples.

The chain joins TRBV4-1 to TRBJ2-2; no definite D call. Germline CDR1 and CDR2: MGHRA and YSYEKL. This CDR3 comprises 15 residues. Trimming took 1 base from V and 4 from J, leaving 10 bases between them. This chain's CDR3 is CASSQGPNPTGELFF. CDR3 coding DNA: TGCGCCAGCAGCCAAGGCCCCAACCCCACCGGGGAGCTGTTTTTT.

The chain links TRBV7-2 to TRBJ1-6; D unresolved. Trimming removed 2 bases from V and 8 bases from J, with 13 bases in between. Germline CDR1 and CDR2: SGHTA and FQGNSA. This CDR3 is built from 15 residues. The CDR3 sequence: CASSLSRRGYSPLHF. The CDR3 DNA reads TGTGCCAGCAGCTTAAGTCGACGTGGGTATTCACCCCTCCACTTT.

The chain has TRBV28 and TRBJ1-5, with 8 bases lining up with TRBD1. CDR3 length: 16 amino acids. Trimming at V came to 7 bases and at J to 3 bases, leaving 11 bases not matched to a gene. The germline V gene has CDR1 MDHEN and CDR2 SYDVKM. The CDR3 nucleotides read TGTGCCAGCAAAACTAGGACAGGGAGTGCCAATCAGCCCCAGCATTTT. Its protein product is CASKTRTGSANQPQHF.

The chain has TRBV7-9 and TRBJ2-5; 8 nucleotides align to TRBD1. The trim removed 2 bases at V and 3 bases at J, leaving 5 bases unmatched. Per germline, CDR1 SEHNR and CDR2 FQNEAQ (reference sequence). CDR3 size: 15 residues. The CDR3 region is CASSLFGQGEETQYF. As DNA, the CDR3 is TGTGCCAGCAGCTTATTCGGACAGGGAGAAGAGACCCAGTACTTC.

The J gene is TRBJ2-1, the V gene TRBV5-4; 7 bases map to TRBD1. Germline V gene sequence: CDR1 SGHNT, CDR2 YYREEE (reference sequence). CDR3 length equals 17 residues. Trimming removed 4 bases from V and 4 bases from J; junction bases left unmatched: 14. The CDR3 sequence: CASSRYPGQRTYNEQFF. DNA for the CDR3: TGTGCCAGCAGCCGCTATCCGGGACAGAGGACGTACAATGAGCAGTTCTTC. Full variable domain (remainder filled in from reference TRBV5-4 and TRBJ2-1): ETGVTQSPTHLIKTRGQQVTLRCSSQSGHNTVSWYQQALGQGPQFIFQYYREEENGRGNFPPRFSGLQFPNYSSELNVNALELDDSALYLCASSRYPGQRTYNEQFFGPGTRLTVL.

The chain carries TRBV19 and TRBJ1-6; D is unresolved. CDR3 length: 14 residues. Per germline, CDR1 LNHDA and CDR2 SQIVND (reference sequence). Trimming took 7 bases from V and 10 from J, leaving 17 bases between them. CDR3: CASKGSAYLSPLHF. The CDR3 region has the DNA TGTGCCAGTAAGGGTTCGGCATACCTATCACCCCTCCACTTT.

The chain uses TRBV7-2 and TRBJ2-3, with D possibly being TRBD1 (6 bases). The CDR3 covers 12 residues. V lost 5 bases to trimming and J lost 10 bases, with 13 bases between them. In germline, CDR1 is SGHTA, CDR2 FQGNSA. The CDR3 protein is CASSQVEGAQYF. The CDR3 nucleotides read TGTGCCAGCAGCCAGGTTGAGGGGGCGCAGTATTTT.

This clone was counted a single time. The rearrangement links TRBV5-6 to TRBJ2-7; possibly TRBD2 for D (7 bases). Between the trimmed V and J ends, which lost 4 bases and 5 bases, there was a span of 13 bases. The CDR3 is made up of 13 amino acids. CDR1 is SGHDT and CDR2 is YYEEEE in the germline V gene. The CDR3 nucleotides are TGTGCCAGCAGCATGGGGGGGCTCCACGAGCAGTACTTC. It specifies CASSMGGLHEQYF.